This passage covers 20 T cell receptor beta chains from one sample sequenced in a study of beta chain features in type 1 diabetes. As every portion of the isolated RNA was reverse transcribed, the sequencing read expressed TCRB transcripts. Clones were sequenced by immunoSEQ multiplex PCR, and TCRdb holds only the in-frame ones, with some missing. In the table there are around 280,000 clones, about 8% of which are singletons. Sequencing used central memory CD4+ T cells from blood. The receptors derive from a woman between 18 and 29 years old in good health.

This clone was observed a few times. The chain combines TRBV11-3 with TRBJ2-5, with 8 bases aligning to TRBD1. Looked up from germline, CDR1 is SGHNT and CDR2 is YENEEA. The CDR3 length is 15 residues. J was trimmed by 2 bases and V by 4 bases; bases with no gene match: 6. Here the CDR3 reads CASSSLRGRQETQYF. CDR3 DNA: TGTGCCAGCAGCTCCCTCAGGGGGCGTCAAGAGACCCAGTACTTC.

This clone was seen more than once but under ten times. This chain uses TRBV5-1 with TRBJ2-7; D unresolved. Germline CDR1 reads SGHRS; CDR2 reads YFSETQ. The V end was cut by 0 bases, the J end by 4 bases, with 8 bases between. The CDR3 spans 13 residues. This CDR3 is CASSLASNYEQYF. The CDR3 nucleotides read TGCGCCAGCAGCTTGGCCAGCAATTACGAGCAGTACTTC.

This clone was seen a few times. The rearrangement uses TRBV5-4 and TRBJ2-5; TRBD2 aligns across 9 bases. The trim removed 5 bases at V and 4 bases at J, leaving 15 bases unmatched. The CDR3 sequence is 17 residues long. Germline V gene lookup returns CDR1 SGHNT and CDR2 YYREEE (reference sequence). In DNA form, the CDR3 reads TGTGCCAGCAGGACCGGGACTAGCTTGTTGGGGGCAGAGACCCAGTACTTC. This translates into CASRTGTSLLGAETQYF.

V gene TRBV18 combines with J gene TRBJ2-3, with 7 bases aligning to TRBD1. From germline, CDR1 is KGHSH and CDR2 LQKENI. The J segment lost 5 bases and the V segment lost 1 base, leaving 6 bases of the junction unmatched. The CDR3 spans 15 residues. The CDR3 DNA follows: TGTGCCAGCTCACCACGGTCGACAGGGCAAGATACGCAGTATTTT. Encoded protein: CASSPRSTGQDTQYF.

This clone appeared many times. V and J are TRBV4-3 and TRBJ1-4; perhaps TRBD1 as D (5 bases). In germline, CDR1 is LGHNA, CDR2 YSLEER. Trimming left V 4 bases short and J 8 bases short, with 14 bases between. The CDR3 runs to 14 residues. CDR3 DNA sequence: TGCGCCAGCAGCCCGGGGGACGGTCGGGAAAAACTGTTTTTT. Translation: CASSPGDGREKLFF.

This sequence joins TRBV2 and TRBJ2-1, with 8 bases that match TRBD2. The V gene end was trimmed by 7 bases and the J gene end by 5 bases; junction bases not matched to a gene: 7. The CDR3 runs to 14 residues. From germline, CDR1 is SNHLY and CDR2 FYNNEI. This chain's CDR3 is CASISALADNEQFF. The CDR3 DNA reads TGTGCCAGCATCTCCGCACTAGCGGACAATGAGCAGTTCTTC.

This clone was observed a few times. The chain combines TRBV29-1 with TRBJ1-1, with a weak D call TRBD1 (5 bases). This CDR3 has 14 amino acids. The germline CDR1 and CDR2 sequences are SQVTM and ANQGSEA. The V end lost 8 bases, the J end lost 5 bases, and 21 bases lay between the germline ends. The CDR3 coding sequence is TGCAGCATTTCACAGGCCTCCGTGCGGACTGAAGCTTTCTTT. Protein sequence: CSISQASVRTEAFF.

The chain combines TRBV4-2 with TRBJ2-3; TRBD2 aligns across 11 bases. Germline V gene data show CDR1 as LGHNA and CDR2 as YNFKEQ. V was pared by 0 bases and J by 3 bases, with 8 bases of the junction left unmatched. This CDR3 spans 18 amino acids. In nucleotides, the CDR3 is TGTGCCAGCAGCCAAGATCCCTCAAGGACTAGCGGGACAGATACGCAGTATTTT. It translates to CASSQDPSRTSGTDTQYF.

This chain connects TRBV5-1 to TRBJ2-5; 7 bases agree with TRBD2. Germline CDR1 is SGHRS and CDR2 is YFSETQ. This CDR3 has 14 residues. After removal of 0 bases from V and 3 bases from J, the junction contained 2 bases not matched to a gene. Here the CDR3 reads CASSLATSEETQYF. DNA for the CDR3: TGCGCCAGCAGCTTGGCTACTAGCGAAGAGACCCAGTACTTC.

This clone was detected only a few times. V usage is TRBV4-3 and J usage is TRBJ2-7, with D perhaps matching TRBD1 (6 bases). The CDR3 consists of 15 residues. Germline lookup yields CDR1 LGHNA and CDR2 YSLEER. The germline V and J ends were trimmed by 5 bases and 3 bases, with 17 bases remaining between them. CDR3 sequence (DNA): TGCGCCAGCAGCTTCTCTAGACAGGAGAGCTACGAGCAGTACTTC. It is translated as CASSFSRQESYEQYF.

This chain joins TRBV29-1 and TRBJ2-3, with a weak D call TRBD1 (5 bases). The germline CDR1 and CDR2 sequences are SQVTM and ANQGSEA. The CDR3 contains 15 residues. The CDR3 spells CSSSLGGRASDTQYF. DNA for the CDR3: TGCAGTTCCTCCCTTGGTGGCAGGGCGTCAGATACGCAGTATTTT.

This clone came up a few times. The V call is TRBV9, the J call TRBJ2-1; no reliable D call. The V gene's germline CDR1 is SGDLS and CDR2 YYNGEE. V lost 0 bases and J lost 7, with 14 bases in between. The CDR3 is 15 amino acids. Here the CDR3 reads CASSVDGFQLNEQFF. The CDR3 DNA is TGTGCCAGCAGCGTAGACGGTTTTCAGCTTAATGAGCAGTTCTTC.

This clone was observed a handful of times. V usage is TRBV14 and J usage is TRBJ2-5, with a weak D call TRBD1 (6 bases). The V end was cut by 4 bases, the J end by 3 bases, with 12 bases between. Germline CDR1 is SGHDN and CDR2 is FVKESK. The CDR3 loop spans 14 amino acids. CDR3 nucleotide sequence: TGTGCCAGCAGCCGAAGGACAGCAGAAGAGACCCAGTACTTC. It is translated as CASSRRTAEETQYF.

V gene TRBV7-8 combines with J gene TRBJ1-1, with D possibly matching TRBD1 (5 bases). V was shortened by 5 bases and J by 7 bases, with 11 bases between the two germline ends. This CDR3 comprises 12 residues. Looked up from germline, CDR1 is SGHVS and CDR2 is FQNEAQ. In nucleotides, the CDR3 is TGTGCCAGCAGCCTCCGGGGCGATGAAGCTTTCTTT. Its protein product is CASSLRGDEAFF.

The rearrangement uses TRBV7-9 and TRBJ1-1; D uncertain. Germline values: CDR1 SEHNR, CDR2 FQNEAQ (reference sequence). V was cut by 2 bases and J by 4 bases, with 11 bases left in between. CDR3 length equals 14 residues. The chain's CDR3 is CASSLRVGITEAFF. CDR3 bases: TGTGCCAGCAGCTTAAGGGTCGGGATCACTGAAGCTTTCTTT.

This clone was observed a handful of times. This CDR3 reads CSVGTKGQGIGAFF. In DNA form, the CDR3 reads TGCAGCGTTGGTACTAAGGGACAGGGGATAGGAGCTTTCTTT. This rearrangement joins TRBV29-1 to TRBJ1-1; 10 bases map to TRBD1. From germline, CDR1 is SQVTM and CDR2 ANQGSEA. The V segment lost 4 bases and the J segment 10 bases; nucleotides outside the gene matches: 12. This CDR3 comprises 14 residues. Supplemented by reference TRBV29-1 and TRBJ1-1, the full variable domain reads SAVISQKPSRDICQRGTSLTIQCQVDSQVTMMFWYRQQPGQSLTLIATANQGSEATYESGFVIDKFPISRPNLTFSTLTVSNMSPEDSSIYLCSVGTKGQGIGAFFGQGTRLTVV.

The V and J genes are TRBV2 and TRBJ1-1; 7 bases match TRBD1. The germline V gene encodes CDR1 SNHLY and CDR2 FYNNEI. Trimming cost V 6 bases and J 4 bases; bases outside gene matches: 5. This CDR3 has 13 amino acids. CDR3 coding DNA: TGTGCCAGCAGGGTCAGGGGGTCCACTGAAGCTTTCTTT. This translates into CASRVRGSTEAFF.

This clone was detected a few times. The CDR3: CASSLGPTSSDTQYF. The CDR3 DNA reads as TGTGCCAGCAGCTTGGGTCCCACCTCATCAGATACGCAGTATTTT. The gene calls are TRBV5-4 and TRBJ2-3; D remains unclear. Trimming took 0 bases from V and 4 from J, leaving 12 bases between them. The CDR3 sequence is 15 residues long. Germline V gene data show CDR1 as SGHNT and CDR2 as YYREEE (reference sequence). Filled out from reference TRBV5-4 and TRBJ2-3, the complete variable domain reads ETGVTQSPTHLIKTRGQQVTLRCSSQSGHNTVSWYQQALGQGPQFIFQYYREEENGRGNFPPRFSGLQFPNYSSELNVNALELDDSALYLCASSLGPTSSDTQYFGPGTRLTVL.

This clone was observed many times. V usage is TRBV2 and J usage is TRBJ1-2; 9 bases match TRBD1. Germline V lookup: CDR1 SNHLY, CDR2 FYNNEI. The J segment lost 8 bases and the V segment lost 8 bases, leaving 6 bases of the junction unmatched. This CDR3 comprises 12 residues. The CDR3 sequence is CASSRDRAGYTF. The CDR3 nucleotides are TGTGCCAGCTCTAGGGACAGGGCGGGCTACACCTTC.

This rearrangement joins TRBV6-5 to TRBJ2-3; D not certain. This CDR3 is 13 amino acids long. With 6 bases removed from V and 5 bases from J, the gap between germline ends came to 12 bases. Germline V gene lookup returns CDR1 MNHEY and CDR2 SVGAGI. The DNA for the CDR3 is TGTGCCAGCAGGCTGGGTATCGGAGATACGCAGTATTTT. Amino acid sequence: CASRLGIGDTQYF.